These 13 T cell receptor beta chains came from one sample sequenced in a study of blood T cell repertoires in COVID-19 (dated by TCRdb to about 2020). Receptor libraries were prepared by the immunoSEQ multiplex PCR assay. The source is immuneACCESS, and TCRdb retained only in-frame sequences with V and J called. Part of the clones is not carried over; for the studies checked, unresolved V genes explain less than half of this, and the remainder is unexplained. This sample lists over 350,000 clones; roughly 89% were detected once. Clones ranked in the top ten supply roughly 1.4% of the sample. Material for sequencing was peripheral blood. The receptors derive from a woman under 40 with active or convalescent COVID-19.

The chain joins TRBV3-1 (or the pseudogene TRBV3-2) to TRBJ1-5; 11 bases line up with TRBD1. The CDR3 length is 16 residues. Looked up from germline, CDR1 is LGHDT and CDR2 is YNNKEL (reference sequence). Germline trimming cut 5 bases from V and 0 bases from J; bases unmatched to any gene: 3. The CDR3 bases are TGTGCCAGCAGCGGACAGGGGGCCGGTAGCAATCAGCCCCAGCATTTT. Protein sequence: CASSGQGAGSNQPQHF.

CDR3 coding DNA: TGTGCCAGTAGTATCGGAGGGGAAGGCTACACCTTC. It encodes CASSIGGEGYTF. The chain links TRBV19 to TRBJ1-2; a weak D match, TRBD1 (5 bases). The CDR3 has 12 amino acids. CDR1 is LNHDA, CDR2 SQIVND, per germline (reference sequence). Trimming removed 3 bases at V and 8 bases at J, with 10 bases between. Full variable domain (missing parts from reference TRBV19 and TRBJ1-2): DGGITQSPKYLFRKEGQNVTLSCEQNLNHDAMYWYRQDPGQGLRLIYYSQIVNDFQKGDIAEGYSVSREKKESFPLTVTSAQKNPTAFYLCASSIGGEGYTFGSGTRLTVV.

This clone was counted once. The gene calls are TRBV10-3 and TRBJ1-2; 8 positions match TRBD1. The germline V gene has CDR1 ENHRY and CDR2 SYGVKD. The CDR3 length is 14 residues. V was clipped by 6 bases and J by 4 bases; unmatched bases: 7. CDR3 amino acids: CAISPTGEVYGYTF. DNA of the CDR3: TGTGCCATCAGCCCGACAGGGGAGGTCTATGGCTACACCTTC.

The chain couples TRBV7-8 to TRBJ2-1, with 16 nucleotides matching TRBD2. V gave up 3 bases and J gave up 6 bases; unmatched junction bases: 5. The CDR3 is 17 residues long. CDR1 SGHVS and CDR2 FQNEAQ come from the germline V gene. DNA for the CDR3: TGTGCCAGCAGCTTCGGGACTAGCGGGAGGGTCGGCAATGAGCAGTTCTTC. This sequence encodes CASSFGTSGRVGNEQFF. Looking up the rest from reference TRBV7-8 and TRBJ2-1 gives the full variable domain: GAGVSQSPRYKVAKRGQDVALRCDPISGHVSLFWYQQALGQGPEFLTYFQNEAQLDKSGLPSDRFFAERPEGSVSTLKIQRTQQEDSAVYLCASSFGTSGRVGNEQFFGPGTRLTVL.

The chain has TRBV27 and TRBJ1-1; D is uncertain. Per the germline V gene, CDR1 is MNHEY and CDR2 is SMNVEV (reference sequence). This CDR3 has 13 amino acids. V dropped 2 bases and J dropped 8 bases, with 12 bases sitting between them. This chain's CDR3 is CASSLGVGREAFF. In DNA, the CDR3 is TGTGCCAGCAGTTTAGGGGTAGGGAGGGAAGCTTTCTTT.

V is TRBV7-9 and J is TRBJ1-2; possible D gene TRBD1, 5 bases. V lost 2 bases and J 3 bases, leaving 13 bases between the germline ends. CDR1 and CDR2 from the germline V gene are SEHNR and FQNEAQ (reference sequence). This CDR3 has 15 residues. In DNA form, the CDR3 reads TGTGCCAGCAGCTTACGTCCAGGGTGGGACTATGGCTACACCTTC. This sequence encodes CASSLRPGWDYGYTF.

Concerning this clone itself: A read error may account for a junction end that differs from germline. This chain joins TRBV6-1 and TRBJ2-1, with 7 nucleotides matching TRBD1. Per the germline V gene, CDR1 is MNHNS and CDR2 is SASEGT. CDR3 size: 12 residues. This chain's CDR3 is CASSEAVSRGIF. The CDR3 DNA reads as TGTGCCAGCAGTGAAGCGGTGTCCAGGGGGATCTTC.

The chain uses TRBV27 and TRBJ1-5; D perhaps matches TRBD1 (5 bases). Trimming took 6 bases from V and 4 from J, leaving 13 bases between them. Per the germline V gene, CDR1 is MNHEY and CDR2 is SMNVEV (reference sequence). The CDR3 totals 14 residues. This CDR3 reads CASSPLGANQPQHF. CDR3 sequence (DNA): TGTGCCAGCAGCCCTTTAGGGGCGAATCAGCCCCAGCATTTT.

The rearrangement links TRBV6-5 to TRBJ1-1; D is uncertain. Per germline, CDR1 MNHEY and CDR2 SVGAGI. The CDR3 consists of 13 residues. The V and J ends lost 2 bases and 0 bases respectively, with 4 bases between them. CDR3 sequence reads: CASSYGMNTEAFF. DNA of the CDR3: TGTGCCAGCAGTTACGGCATGAACACTGAAGCTTTCTTT.

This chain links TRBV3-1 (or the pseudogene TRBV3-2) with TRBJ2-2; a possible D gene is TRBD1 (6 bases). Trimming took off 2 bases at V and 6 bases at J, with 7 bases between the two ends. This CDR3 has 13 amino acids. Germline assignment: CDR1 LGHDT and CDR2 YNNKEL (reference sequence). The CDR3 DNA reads TGTGCCAGCAGCCAAAAGGGGGCCGGGGAGCTGTTTTTT. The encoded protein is CASSQKGAGELFF.

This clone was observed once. The DNA for the CDR3 is TGTGCCAGCAGCCAGGTCGGACAGGGTAACTATGGCTACACCTTC. Translating gives CASSQVGQGNYGYTF. V and J are TRBV3-1 (or the pseudogene TRBV3-2) and TRBJ1-2, with 8 bases fitting TRBD1. CDR1 and CDR2 from the germline V gene are LGHDT and YNNKEL (reference sequence). CDR3 size: 15 residues. The trim removed 3 bases at V and 1 base at J, leaving 4 bases unmatched.

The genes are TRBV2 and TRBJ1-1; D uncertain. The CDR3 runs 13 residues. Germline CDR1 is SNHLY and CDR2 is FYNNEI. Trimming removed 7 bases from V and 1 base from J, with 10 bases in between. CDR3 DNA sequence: TGTGCCAGCATCCTGGGCGAGAACACTGAAGCTTTCTTT. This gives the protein CASILGENTEAFF.

The CDR3 protein is CASSLMPGNYEQYF. The CDR3 bases are TGTGCCAGCAGCTTAATGCCAGGAAACTACGAGCAGTACTTC. V and J are TRBV7-8 and TRBJ2-7; D ambiguous. Germline V gives CDR1 SGHVS, CDR2 FQNEAQ. Trimming removed 2 bases at V and 3 bases at J, with 11 bases between. The CDR3 runs 14 residues.